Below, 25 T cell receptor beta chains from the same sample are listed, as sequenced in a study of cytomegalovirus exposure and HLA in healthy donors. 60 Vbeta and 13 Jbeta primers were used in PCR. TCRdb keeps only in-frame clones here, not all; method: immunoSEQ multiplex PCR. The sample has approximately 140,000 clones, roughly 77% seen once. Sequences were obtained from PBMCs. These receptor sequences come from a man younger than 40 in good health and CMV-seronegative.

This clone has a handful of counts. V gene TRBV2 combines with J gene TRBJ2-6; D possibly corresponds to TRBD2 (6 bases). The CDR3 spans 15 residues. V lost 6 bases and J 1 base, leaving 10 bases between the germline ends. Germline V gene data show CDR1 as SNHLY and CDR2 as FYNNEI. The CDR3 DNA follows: TGTGCCAGCAGGGGACTTCGGTCTGGGGCCAACGTCCTGACTTTC. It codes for CASRGLRSGANVLTF.

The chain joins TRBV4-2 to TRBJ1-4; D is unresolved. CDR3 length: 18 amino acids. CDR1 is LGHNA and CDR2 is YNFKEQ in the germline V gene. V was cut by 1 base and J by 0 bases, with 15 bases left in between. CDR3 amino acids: CASSQVGASGATNEKLFF. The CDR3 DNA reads TGTGCCAGCAGCCAAGTTGGAGCAAGCGGGGCAACTAATGAAAAACTGTTTTTT.

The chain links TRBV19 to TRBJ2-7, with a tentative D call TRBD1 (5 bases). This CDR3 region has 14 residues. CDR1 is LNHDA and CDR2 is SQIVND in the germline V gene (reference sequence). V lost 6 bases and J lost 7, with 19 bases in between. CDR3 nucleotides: TGTGCCAGTAGACCGGACAAATGGGCCGCGGAGCAGTACTTC. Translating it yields CASRPDKWAAEQYF.

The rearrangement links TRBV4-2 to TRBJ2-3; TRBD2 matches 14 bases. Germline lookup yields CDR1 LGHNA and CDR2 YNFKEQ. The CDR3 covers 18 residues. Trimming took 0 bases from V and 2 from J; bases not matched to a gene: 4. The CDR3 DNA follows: TGTGCCAGCAGCCAAGAATCGACTAGCGGGGGGGCCACAGATACGCAGTATTTT. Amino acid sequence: CASSQESTSGGATDTQYF.

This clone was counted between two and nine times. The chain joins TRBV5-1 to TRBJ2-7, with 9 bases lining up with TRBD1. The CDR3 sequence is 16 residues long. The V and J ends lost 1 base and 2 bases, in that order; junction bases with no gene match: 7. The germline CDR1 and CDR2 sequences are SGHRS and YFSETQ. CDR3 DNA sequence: TGCGCCAGCAGCTTGAAACAGGGGGCTCAAGCCTACGAGCAGTACTTC. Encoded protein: CASSLKQGAQAYEQYF.

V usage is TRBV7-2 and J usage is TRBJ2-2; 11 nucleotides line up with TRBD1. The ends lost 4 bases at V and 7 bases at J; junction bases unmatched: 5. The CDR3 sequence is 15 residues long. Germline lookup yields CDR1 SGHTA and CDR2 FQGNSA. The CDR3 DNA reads TGTGCCAGCAGCTCCGGGACAGGGGGGAACGGGGAGCTGTTTTTT. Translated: CASSSGTGGNGELFF. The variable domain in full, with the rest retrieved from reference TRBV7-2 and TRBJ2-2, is GAGVSQSPSNKVTEKGKDVELRCDPISGHTALYWYRQSLGQGLEFLIYFQGNSAPDKSGLPSDRFSAERTGGSVSTLTIQRTQQEDSAVYLCASSSGTGGNGELFFGEGSRLTVL.

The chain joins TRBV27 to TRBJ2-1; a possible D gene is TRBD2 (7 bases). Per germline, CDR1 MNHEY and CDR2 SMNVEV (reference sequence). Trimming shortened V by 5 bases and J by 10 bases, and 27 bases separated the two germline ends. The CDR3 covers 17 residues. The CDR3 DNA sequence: TGTGCCAGCAGTACGACCCCGGGGGGCGGGTCGGGCATCGAGCAGTTCTTC. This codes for CASSTTPGGGSGIEQFF.

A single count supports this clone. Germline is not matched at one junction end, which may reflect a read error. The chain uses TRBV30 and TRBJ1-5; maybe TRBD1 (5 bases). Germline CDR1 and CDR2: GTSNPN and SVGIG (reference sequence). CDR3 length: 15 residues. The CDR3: CAYVQAKRPNQPQNF. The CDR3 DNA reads TGTGCCTACGTACAGGCCAAAAGACCAAATCAGCCCCAGAATTTT. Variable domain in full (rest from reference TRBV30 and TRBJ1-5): SQTIHQWPATLVQPVGSPLSLECTVEGTSNPNLYWYRQAAGRGLQLLFYSVGIGQISSEVPQNLSASRPQDRQFILSSKKLLLSDSGFYLCAYVQAKRPNQPQNFGDGTRLSIL.

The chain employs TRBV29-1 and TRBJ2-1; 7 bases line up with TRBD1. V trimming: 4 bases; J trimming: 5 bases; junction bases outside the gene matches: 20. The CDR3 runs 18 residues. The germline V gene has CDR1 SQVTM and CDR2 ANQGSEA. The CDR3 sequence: CSVAKIGGSSPLHNEQFF. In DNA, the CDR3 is TGCAGCGTTGCCAAGATAGGGGGCTCCTCCCCGTTGCACAATGAGCAGTTCTTC.

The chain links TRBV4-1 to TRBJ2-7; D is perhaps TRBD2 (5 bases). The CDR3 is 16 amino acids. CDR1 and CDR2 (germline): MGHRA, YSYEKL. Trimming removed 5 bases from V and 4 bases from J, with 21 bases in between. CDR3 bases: TGCGCCAGCAGCGCGTCCCCTCGGCGGGCCCAGTACGAGCAGTACTTC. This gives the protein CASSASPRRAQYEQYF.

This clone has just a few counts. Here the CDR3 DNA reads TGTGCCAGCAGTGAAAGGGAGAATTCACCCCTCCACTTT. Amino acids: CASSERENSPLHF. The chain joins TRBV2 to TRBJ1-6; D remains ambiguous. V lost 2 bases, J lost 7 bases, and 6 bases lay in between. The CDR3 runs 13 residues. Germline V CDR1 and CDR2: SNHLY, FYNNEI.

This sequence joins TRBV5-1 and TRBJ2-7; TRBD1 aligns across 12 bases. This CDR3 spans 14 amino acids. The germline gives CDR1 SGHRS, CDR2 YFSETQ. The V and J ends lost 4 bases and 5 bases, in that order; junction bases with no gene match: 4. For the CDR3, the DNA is TGCGCCAGCAGCCTGGGACAGGGGGCTGACGAGCAGTACTTC. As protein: CASSLGQGADEQYF. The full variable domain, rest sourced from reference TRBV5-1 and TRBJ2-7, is KAGVTQTPRYLIKTRGQQVTLSCSPISGHRSVSWYQQTPGQGLQFLFEYFSETQRNKGNFPGRFSGRQFSNSRSEMNVSTLELGDSALYLCASSLGQGADEQYFGPGTRLTVT.

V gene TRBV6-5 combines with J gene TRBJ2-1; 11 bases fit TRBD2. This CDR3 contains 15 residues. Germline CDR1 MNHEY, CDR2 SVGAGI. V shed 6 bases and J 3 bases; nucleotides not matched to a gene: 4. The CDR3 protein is CASSLAGGLYNEQFF. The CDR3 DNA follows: TGTGCCAGCAGCCTAGCGGGGGGCCTCTACAATGAGCAGTTCTTC.

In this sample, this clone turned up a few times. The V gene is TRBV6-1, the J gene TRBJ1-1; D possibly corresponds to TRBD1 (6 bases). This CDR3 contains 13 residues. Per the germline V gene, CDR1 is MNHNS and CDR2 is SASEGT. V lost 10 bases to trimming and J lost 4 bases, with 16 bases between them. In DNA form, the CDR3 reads TGTGCCATAAGGGGACAAAGGGTCACTGAAGCTTTCTTT. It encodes CAIRGQRVTEAFF.

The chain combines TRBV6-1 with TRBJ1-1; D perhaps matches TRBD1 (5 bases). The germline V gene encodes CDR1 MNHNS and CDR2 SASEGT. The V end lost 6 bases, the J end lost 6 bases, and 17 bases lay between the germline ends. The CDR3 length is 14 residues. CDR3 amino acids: CASRLTVEASEAFF. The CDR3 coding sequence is TGTGCCAGCAGACTGACAGTCGAAGCTTCTGAAGCTTTCTTT.

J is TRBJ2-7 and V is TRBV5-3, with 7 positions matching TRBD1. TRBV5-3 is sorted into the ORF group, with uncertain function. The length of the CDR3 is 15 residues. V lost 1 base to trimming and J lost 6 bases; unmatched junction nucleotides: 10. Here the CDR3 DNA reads TGTGCCAGAAGCTTGCTCACAGGGGTCAGGTGCGAGCAGTACTTC. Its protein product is CARSLLTGVRCEQYF.

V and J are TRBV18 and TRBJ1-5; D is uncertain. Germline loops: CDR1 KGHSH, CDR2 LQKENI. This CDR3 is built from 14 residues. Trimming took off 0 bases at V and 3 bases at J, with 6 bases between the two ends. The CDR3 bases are TGTGCCAGCTCACCACCCACCTACAATCAGCCCCAGCATTTT. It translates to CASSPPTYNQPQHF.

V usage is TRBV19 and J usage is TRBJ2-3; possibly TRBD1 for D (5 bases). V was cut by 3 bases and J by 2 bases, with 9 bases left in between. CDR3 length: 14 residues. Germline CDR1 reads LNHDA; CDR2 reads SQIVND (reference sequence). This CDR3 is CASSMRQYTDTQYF. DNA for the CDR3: TGTGCCAGTAGTATGAGACAGTACACAGATACGCAGTATTTT. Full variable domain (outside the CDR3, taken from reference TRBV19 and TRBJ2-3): DGGITQSPKYLFRKEGQNVTLSCEQNLNHDAMYWYRQDPGQGLRLIYYSQIVNDFQKGDIAEGYSVSREKKESFPLTVTSAQKNPTAFYLCASSMRQYTDTQYFGPGTRLTVL.

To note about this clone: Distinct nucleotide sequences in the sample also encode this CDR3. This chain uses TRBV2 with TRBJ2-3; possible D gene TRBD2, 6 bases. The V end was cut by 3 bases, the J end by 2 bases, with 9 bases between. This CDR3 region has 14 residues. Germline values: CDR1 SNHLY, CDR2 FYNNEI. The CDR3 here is CASSEGGSTDTQYF. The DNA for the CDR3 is TGTGCCAGCAGTGAGGGAGGATCCACAGATACGCAGTATTTT.

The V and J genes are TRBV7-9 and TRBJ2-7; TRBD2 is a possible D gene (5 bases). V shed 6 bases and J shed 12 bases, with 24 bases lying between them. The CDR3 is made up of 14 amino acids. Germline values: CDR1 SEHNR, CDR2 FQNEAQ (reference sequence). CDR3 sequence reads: CASSNSAGSRVLYF. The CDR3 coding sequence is TGTGCCAGCAGTAATTCCGCGGGTAGTCGTGTCCTGTACTTC. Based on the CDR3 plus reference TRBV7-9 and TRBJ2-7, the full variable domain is DTGVSQNPRHKITKRGQNVTFRCDPISEHNRLYWYRQTLGQGPEFLTYFQNEAQLEKSRLLSDRFSAERPKGSFSTLEIQRTEQGDSAMYLCASSNSAGSRVLYFGPGTRLTVT.

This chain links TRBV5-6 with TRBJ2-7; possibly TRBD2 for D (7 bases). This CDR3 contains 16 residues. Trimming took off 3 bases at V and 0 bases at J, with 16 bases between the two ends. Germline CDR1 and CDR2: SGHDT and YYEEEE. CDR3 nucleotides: TGTGCCAGCAGCTGGGGGGGGGCCCCCGCCTCCTACGAGCAGTACTTC. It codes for CASSWGGAPASYEQYF. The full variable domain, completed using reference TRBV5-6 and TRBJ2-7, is DAGVTQSPTHLIKTRGQQVTLRCSPKSGHDTVSWYQQALGQGPQFIFQYYEEEERQRGNFPDRFSGHQFPNYSSELNVNALLLGDSALYLCASSWGGAPASYEQYFGPGTRLTVT.

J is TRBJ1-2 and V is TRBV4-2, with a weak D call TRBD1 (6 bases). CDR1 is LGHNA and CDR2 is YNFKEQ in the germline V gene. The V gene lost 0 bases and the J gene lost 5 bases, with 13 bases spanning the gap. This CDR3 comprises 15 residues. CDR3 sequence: CASSQDPAGDYGYTF. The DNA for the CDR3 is TGTGCCAGCAGCCAAGATCCGGCAGGGGATTATGGCTACACCTTC.

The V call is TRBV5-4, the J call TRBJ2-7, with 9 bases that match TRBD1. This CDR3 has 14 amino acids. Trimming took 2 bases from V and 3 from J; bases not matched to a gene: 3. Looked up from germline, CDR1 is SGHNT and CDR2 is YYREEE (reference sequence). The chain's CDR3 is CASSFDRGGYEQYF. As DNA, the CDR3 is TGTGCCAGCAGCTTCGACAGGGGGGGCTACGAGCAGTACTTC.

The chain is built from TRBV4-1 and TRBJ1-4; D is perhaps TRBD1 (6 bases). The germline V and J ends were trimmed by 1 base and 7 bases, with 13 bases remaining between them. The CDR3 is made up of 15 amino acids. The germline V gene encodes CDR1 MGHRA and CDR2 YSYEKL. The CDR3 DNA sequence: TGCGCCAGCAGCCAAGTTGTTCTAGGGGGTGAAAAACTGTTTTTT. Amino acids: CASSQVVLGGEKLFF.

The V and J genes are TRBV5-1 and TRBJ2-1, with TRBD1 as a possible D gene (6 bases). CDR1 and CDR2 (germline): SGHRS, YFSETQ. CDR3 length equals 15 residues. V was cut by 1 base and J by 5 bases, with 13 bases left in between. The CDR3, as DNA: TGCGCCAGCAGCTTGCTTTATACAGGGAACAATGAGCAGTTCTTC. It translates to CASSLLYTGNNEQFF. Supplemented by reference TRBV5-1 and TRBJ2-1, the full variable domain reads KAGVTQTPRYLIKTRGQQVTLSCSPISGHRSVSWYQQTPGQGLQFLFEYFSETQRNKGNFPGRFSGRQFSNSRSEMNVSTLELGDSALYLCASSLLYTGNNEQFFGPGTRLTVL.